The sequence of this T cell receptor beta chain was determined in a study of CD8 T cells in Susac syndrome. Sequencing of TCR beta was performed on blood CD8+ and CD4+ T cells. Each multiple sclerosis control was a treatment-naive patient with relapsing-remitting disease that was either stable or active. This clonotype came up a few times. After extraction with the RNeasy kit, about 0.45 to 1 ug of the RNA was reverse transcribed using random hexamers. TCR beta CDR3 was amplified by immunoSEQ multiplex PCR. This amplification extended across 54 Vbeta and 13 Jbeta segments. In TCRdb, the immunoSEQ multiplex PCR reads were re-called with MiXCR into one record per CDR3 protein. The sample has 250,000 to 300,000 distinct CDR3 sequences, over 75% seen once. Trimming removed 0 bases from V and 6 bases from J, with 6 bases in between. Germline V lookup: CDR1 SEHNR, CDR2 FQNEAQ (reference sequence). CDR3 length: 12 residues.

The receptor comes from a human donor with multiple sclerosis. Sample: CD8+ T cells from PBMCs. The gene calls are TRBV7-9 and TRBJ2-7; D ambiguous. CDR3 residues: CASSLASSEQYF. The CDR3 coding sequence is TGTGCCAGCAGCTTAGCGAGTAGCGAGCAGTACTTC.